What follows are 27 T cell receptor beta chains derived from one specimen sequenced in a study of blood T cells in healthy people across ages. The authors ran a second PCR of 7 to 11 cycles using a sample-barcoded 5' primer and a J-beta primer mix. Using its own MiXCR run on the 5' RACE reads, TCRdb lists one record per CDR3 protein. Of fewer than 2,000,000 distinct CDR3 sequences in the sample, around 42% are singletons; the top ten hold under 25%. The sample taken for sequencing was blood. Every receptor here comes from a human donor in good health.

This clonotype showed up just a few times. This chain links TRBV4-3 with TRBJ2-3; D call uncertain. CDR1 is LGHNA and CDR2 is YSLEER in the germline V gene. This CDR3 spans 14 amino acids. Trimming shortened V by 0 bases and J by 3 bases, and 7 bases separated the two germline ends. CDR3: CASSQEMGTDTQYF. The DNA of the CDR3 is TGCGCCAGCAGCCAAGAAATGGGGACAGATACGCAGTATTTT.

The chain links TRBV20-1 to TRBJ1-2, with TRBD1 as a possible D gene (6 bases). This CDR3 is built from 14 residues. V lost 3 bases and J lost 4, with 15 bases in between. Germline V gene lookup returns CDR1 DFQATT and CDR2 SNEGSKA (reference sequence). The CDR3 region is CSARFKGESYGYTF. The CDR3 nucleotides read TGCAGTGCTAGGTTTAAGGGGGAGAGCTATGGCTACACCTTC.

The chain combines TRBV28 with TRBJ1-2, with D possibly matching TRBD1 (6 bases). The V end lost 7 bases, the J end lost 3 bases, and 15 bases lay between the germline ends. CDR3 length: 14 amino acids. The V gene's germline CDR1 is MDHEN and CDR2 SYDVKM. CDR3 amino acids: CASNLPGADYGYTF. The CDR3 DNA follows: TGTGCCAGCAACTTACCAGGGGCTGACTATGGCTACACCTTC.

The chain employs TRBV7-9 and TRBJ2-4; possible D gene TRBD2, 5 bases. The DNA end is more similar to TRBJ2-7, so the J call may be wrong. In germline, CDR1 is SEHNR, CDR2 FQNEAQ (reference sequence). The CDR3 length is 15 residues. The CDR3 nucleotides are TGTGCCAGCAGCTTAAGGCGGGCTGGGGAACACGAGCAGTACTTC. Protein sequence: CASSLRRAGEHEQYF.

This chain connects TRBV12-3 or TRBV12-4 to TRBJ1-5, with D possibly matching TRBD1 (6 bases). Trimming cost V 3 bases and J 7 bases, with 16 bases left between them. The CDR3 length is 15 residues. The CDR3 bases are TGTGCCAGCAGTTTGGGGCAGGGGAGGTGGCAGCCCCAGCATTTT. As protein: CASSLGQGRWQPQHF.

The J gene is TRBJ1-5, the V gene TRBV15, with TRBD1 matching over 10 bases. V trimming: 1 base; J trimming: 0 bases; junction bases outside the gene matches: 9. Germline CDR1 is LNHNV and CDR2 is YYDKDF (reference sequence). The CDR3 contains 19 residues. CDR3 sequence reads: CATSRGRGQGLYSNQPQHF. CDR3 in DNA: TGTGCCACCAGCAGAGGGAGGGGACAGGGGCTGTATAGCAATCAGCCCCAGCATTTT.

CDR3 residues: CATSDWNTEAFF. The CDR3 DNA follows: TGTGCCACCAGTGATTGGAACACTGAAGCTTTCTTT. This rearrangement joins TRBV24-1 to TRBJ1-1, with D uncertain. Looked up from germline, CDR1 is KGHDR and CDR2 is SFDVKD. The germline V and J ends were trimmed by 2 bases and 1 base, with 1 base remaining between them. CDR3 length equals 12 residues.

In this sample, this clonotype turned up a few times. The chain joins TRBV13 to TRBJ2-5; 7 bases match TRBD2. V dropped 6 bases and J dropped 2; count of bases not matched to a gene: 9. Germline V gene data show CDR1 as PRHDT and CDR2 as FYEKMQ (reference sequence). CDR3 length: 15 amino acids. The CDR3 DNA reads TGTGCCAGCAGTTCCGTGGGGGGGACTCAAGAGACCCAGTACTTC. Translation: CASSSVGGTQETQYF.

In DNA, the CDR3 is TGTGCCAGCAGCCCCCGACTAGCGGGGGGTGAGCAGTACTTC. Its translation: CASSPRLAGGEQYF. This chain links TRBV6-6 with TRBJ2-7; 13 bases are a match to TRBD2. Per the germline V gene, CDR1 is MNHNY and CDR2 is SVGAGI (reference sequence). V trimming: 6 bases; J trimming: 7 bases; junction bases outside the gene matches: 6. The CDR3 consists of 14 residues.

This chain connects TRBV5-1 to TRBJ2-5; TRBD2 matches 7 bases. The CDR3 extends over 14 amino acids. The V and J ends lost 4 bases and 2 bases, in that order; junction bases with no gene match: 5. CDR1 and CDR2 from the germline V gene are SGHRS and YFSETQ. CDR3 coding DNA: TGCGCCAGCAGCCCCTGGACTAGTCAAGAGACCCAGTACTTC. It encodes CASSPWTSQETQYF. The full variable domain, its missing parts supplied by reference TRBV5-1 and TRBJ2-5, is KAGVTQTPRYLIKTRGQQVTLSCSPISGHRSVSWYQQTPGQGLQFLFEYFSETQRNKGNFPGRFSGRQFSNSRSEMNVSTLELGDSALYLCASSPWTSQETQYFGPGTRLLVL.

V gene TRBV27 combines with J gene TRBJ2-1, with TRBD1 identical over 9 bases. CDR1 is MNHEY, CDR2 SMNVEV, per germline (reference sequence). V lost 2 bases and J lost 6; bases outside the gene matches: 11. The CDR3 runs to 17 residues. The CDR3 DNA reads TGTGCCAGCAGTTTAAAGTTCGGACAGGGGAGAGGCAATGAGCAGTTCTTC. Translation: CASSLKFGQGRGNEQFF.

V gene TRBV12-3 or TRBV12-4 combines with J gene TRBJ1-2; D is unresolved. Trimming pared 6 bases from V and 8 bases from J, leaving 16 bases between. The CDR3 is made up of 13 amino acids. DNA of the CDR3: TGTGCCAGCAGCCCGTACCTGGCTTGGGGCTACACCTTC. Amino acids: CASSPYLAWGYTF.

The V and J genes are TRBV12-3 or TRBV12-4 and TRBJ2-2, with 7 nucleotides matching TRBD2. V lost 6 bases, J lost 5 bases, and 6 bases stayed unmatched. This CDR3 contains 14 residues. The CDR3 DNA sequence: TGTGCCAGCAGAATCGGGGGAGGGACCGGGGAGCTGTTTTTT. As protein: CASRIGGGTGELFF.

This clonotype was detected only a few times. The V and J genes are TRBV10-3 and TRBJ2-5, with D hard to call. The J call may be mistaken, given a closer DNA end match to TRBJ2-7. This CDR3 region has 15 residues. CDR1 is ENHRY, CDR2 SYGVKD, per germline. The CDR3 nucleotides are TGTGCCATCAGTGAGGCCCAATGGGGAATCTCCGAGCAGTACTTC. Amino acid sequence: CAISEAQWGISEQYF.

Worth noting for this clonotype: It may be a read error: a sequence one base away is much more abundant. The chain joins TRBV12-3 or TRBV12-4 to TRBJ1-2; 8 nucleotides align to TRBD1. The CDR3 totals 15 residues. The CDR3 coding sequence is TGTGCCAGCAGCAGACAGGGGTCTACTAACTATGACTACACCTTC. The encoded protein is CASSRQGSTNYDYTF.

About this clonotype: A junction end diverges from the germline sequence, so it may reflect a read error. The V gene is TRBV29-1, the J gene TRBJ1-1; D uncertain. The CDR3 spans 13 residues. The germline V gene has CDR1 SQVTM and CDR2 ANQGSEA. The DNA of the CDR3 is TGCAGCGTGGAAGGACGGTTCAACACTGAAGCTTTCTTT. Translation: CSVEGRFNTEAFF.

In its sample, this clonotype was seen a few times. V and J are TRBV29-1 and TRBJ2-1, with 7 positions matching TRBD2. The J segment lost 0 bases and the V segment lost 5 bases, leaving 4 bases of the junction unmatched. CDR3 length: 14 residues. CDR1 SQVTM and CDR2 ANQGSEA come from the germline V gene. The CDR3 DNA is TGCAGCGTTCGAGCGGGGAGCTCCTACAATGAGCAGTTCTTC. Protein sequence: CSVRAGSSYNEQFF.

This rearrangement joins TRBV7-9 to TRBJ2-7; D may be TRBD1 (5 bases). The CDR3 loop spans 16 amino acids. Deletions cut 5 bases from V and 3 bases from J, with 20 bases between. Germline CDR1 reads SEHNR; CDR2 reads FQNEAQ (reference sequence). This CDR3 is CASSPETGQFLYEQYF. In DNA form, the CDR3 reads TGTGCCAGCAGCCCAGAGACCGGACAATTCCTCTACGAGCAGTACTTC.

This clonotype has a count of ten or more. The chain links TRBV7-2 to TRBJ1-5, with 8 bases lining up with TRBD1. Looked up from germline, CDR1 is SGHTA and CDR2 is FQGNSA. The CDR3 length is 15 residues. V lost 6 bases, J lost 1 base, and 5 bases stayed unmatched. The CDR3 region is CASSPDRGSNQPQHF. The CDR3 DNA follows: TGTGCCAGCAGTCCTGACAGGGGAAGCAATCAGCCCCAGCATTTT.

There are a few counts of this clonotype. The chain joins TRBV5-1 to TRBJ1-2; a possible D gene is TRBD1 (5 bases). The CDR3 totals 15 residues. CDR1 and CDR2 from the germline V gene are SGHRS and YFSETQ. V was shortened by 2 bases and J by 2 bases, with 13 bases between the two germline ends. CDR3 coding DNA: TGCGCCAGCAGCTTCCAGGGCGCAAAGAACTATGGCTACACCTTC. Translating it yields CASSFQGAKNYGYTF. Full variable domain (rest looked up from reference TRBV5-1 and TRBJ1-2): KAGVTQTPRYLIKTRGQQVTLSCSPISGHRSVSWYQQTPGQGLQFLFEYFSETQRNKGNFPGRFSGRQFSNSRSEMNVSTLELGDSALYLCASSFQGAKNYGYTFGSGTRLTVV.

This clonotype has a count of ten or more. V usage is TRBV11-1 and J usage is TRBJ2-1; 7 positions agree with TRBD2. This CDR3 contains 14 residues. Germline values: CDR1 SGHAT, CDR2 FQDESV (reference sequence). V gave up 5 bases and J gave up 1 base; unmatched junction bases: 2. DNA for the CDR3: TGTGCCAGCAGCGCGCGGGGGTCCTACAATGAGCAGTTCTTC. Its protein product is CASSARGSYNEQFF. Full variable domain (rest looked up from reference TRBV11-1 and TRBJ2-1): EAEVAQSPRYKITEKSQAVAFWCDPISGHATLYWYRQILGQGPELLVQFQDESVVDDSQLPKDRFSAERLKGVDSTLKIQPAELGDSAMYLCASSARGSYNEQFFGPGTRLTVL.

This clonotype was observed a handful of times. The genes are TRBV20-1 and TRBJ2-1, with 12 bases matching TRBD2. The CDR3 loop spans 13 amino acids. Trimming cost V 7 bases and J 4 bases; bases outside gene matches: 2. Germline V gives CDR1 DFQATT, CDR2 SNEGSKA (reference sequence). The CDR3 is CSETSGGYNEQFF. CDR3 sequence (DNA): TGCAGTGAGACTAGCGGGGGATACAATGAGCAGTTCTTC.

This clonotype was recorded many times. The chain employs TRBV29-1 and TRBJ1-2, with 7 nucleotides matching TRBD1. V shed 8 bases, J shed 6 bases, and the junction held 9 bases outside the gene matches. The CDR3 covers 12 residues. Germline V gene lookup returns CDR1 SQVTM and CDR2 ANQGSEA. CDR3 protein: CSMTGSSDGYTF. As DNA, the CDR3 is TGCAGCATGACAGGGAGTTCCGATGGCTACACCTTC.

There are a few counts of this clonotype. V usage is TRBV4-2 and J usage is TRBJ2-5; no clear D. CDR3 length: 14 amino acids. The V end was cut by 0 bases, the J end by 5 bases, with 10 bases between. CDR1 is LGHNA, CDR2 YNFKEQ, per germline. CDR3 DNA: TGTGCCAGCAGCCAAGATGGGGTGGGGGAGACCCAGTACTTC. Its protein product is CASSQDGVGETQYF.

This chain links TRBV10-3 with TRBJ2-1; D is undetermined. The CDR3 totals 15 residues. Germline V CDR1 and CDR2: ENHRY, SYGVKD. Trimming shortened V by 2 bases and J by 0 bases, and 8 bases separated the two germline ends. This CDR3 is CAISERASSYNEQFF. CDR3 nucleotides: TGTGCCATCAGTGAGAGGGCGAGCTCCTACAATGAGCAGTTCTTC.

Many counts were recorded for this clonotype. The rearrangement links TRBV7-3 to TRBJ2-5; 12 nucleotides agree with TRBD2. The CDR3 spans 15 residues. Germline CDR1 SGHTA, CDR2 FQGTGA. V lost 5 bases, J lost 0 bases, and 1 base stayed unmatched. The CDR3 reads CASSRLAGDQETQYF. In DNA form, the CDR3 reads TGTGCCAGCAGCCGACTAGCGGGGGACCAAGAGACCCAGTACTTC. The full variable domain, completed using reference TRBV7-3 and TRBJ2-5, is GAGVSQTPSNKVTEKGKYVELRCDPISGHTALYWYRQSLGQGPEFLIYFQGTGAADDSGLPNDRFFAVRPEGSVSTLKIQRTERGDSAVYLCASSRLAGDQETQYFGPGTRLLVL.

This chain links TRBV27 with TRBJ2-5; a possible D gene is TRBD1 (5 bases). The CDR3 runs to 14 residues. Deletions cut 3 bases from V and 4 bases from J, with 12 bases between. The germline gives CDR1 MNHEY, CDR2 SMNVEV (reference sequence). The CDR3 sequence: CASSFRAPGETQYF. The CDR3 region has the DNA TGTGCCAGCAGTTTCAGGGCTCCGGGAGAGACCCAGTACTTC.